This T cell receptor (beta chain) is drawn from a study of T cell changes during pregnancy in multiple sclerosis. The CDR3 extends over 14 amino acids. Germline V gives CDR1 LGHNA, CDR2 YSLEER. Trimming removed 1 base from V and 3 bases from J; junction bases left unmatched: 3. Produced via immunoSEQ multiplex PCR; TCRdb's table is partial and in-frame only. Seen here are roughly 85,000 clones, 80% to 95% observed once, and the top ten hold roughly 2.5%. The source was peripheral blood, collected in the first trimester of pregnancy. The source is a female donor with multiple sclerosis, enrolled in a pregnancy study. This chain joins TRBV4-3 and TRBJ2-7; 7 bases are shared with TRBD1. The CDR3 here is CASSQAGTVYEQYF. Written as DNA, the CDR3 is TGCGCCAGCAGCCAAGCCGGGACAGTCTACGAGCAGTACTTC.